Listed here is a single TCR beta chain. The source of the sample is a study of blood T cell repertoires in COVID-19. Study background: Acute and convalescent COVID-19 samples came from the United States, Italy and Spain.

The CDR3 totals 15 residues. Germline V gene sequence: CDR1 SSHAT, CDR2 FNYEAQ (reference sequence). How the authors handled the data: Reference gene primer amplification yielded estimated nucleated cell counts. Repertoires were generated with immunoSEQ multiplex PCR, while TCRdb's copy carries only in-frame clones and drops some. V and J calls plus clone size are reproduced from that table; the DNA served to infer D and trimming. The profile covers fewer than 250,000 clones, with approximately 80% appearing a single time and more than 6% taken by the ten largest. The sequencing sample was made of peripheral blood. This TCR was sampled from a woman aged 60 to 75 with active or convalescent COVID-19. J is TRBJ2-2 and V is TRBV7-7; 10 bases align to TRBD2. The CDR3: CASSGGLAFPGELFF. Written as DNA, the CDR3 is TGTGCTAGCTCGGGGGGACTAGCGTTTCCCGGGGAGCTGTTTTTT.